This is a list of T cell receptor beta chains from one sample in a study of cytomegalovirus exposure and HLA in healthy donors. TCRdb's table, derived via immunoSEQ multiplex PCR, lists solely in-frame clones and lacks some. The sample comprises 200,000 to 250,000 clones, 80% to 90% of which are singletons, and about 1% rests with the top ten. Specimen: PBMCs. These receptors originate from a woman between 18 and 29 years old in good health and CMV-seronegative. The CDR3 runs from the conserved cysteine through the conserved F or W. The D gene is left open where the match is weak. Not all rows give a size; the values are once, few, many and, for expanded clones, a class.

d_call: NA; j_call: TRBJ2-1; v_call: TRBV9; clone_size: NA; cdr3_aa: CASSPRQGGGNEQFF; cdr3_nt: TGTGCCAGCAGCCCCCGCCAGGGGGGAGGCAATGAGCAGTTCTTC
d_call: TRBD2; j_call: TRBJ2-1; v_call: TRBV7-2; clone_size: once; cdr3_aa: CASSAPRAGGHNEQFF; cdr3_nt: TGTGCCAGCAGCGCACCCAGAGCGGGAGGCCACAATGAGCAGTTCTTC
d_call: NA; j_call: TRBJ2-3; v_call: TRBV6-5; clone_size: NA; cdr3_aa: CTTCSPGTDTQYF; cdr3_nt: TGTACTACATGTTCTCCCGGCACAGATACGCAGTATTTT
d_call: TRBD1; j_call: TRBJ1-2; v_call: TRBV10-1; clone_size: NA; cdr3_aa: CASSRDRGVHGYTF; cdr3_nt: TGCGCCAGCAGCCGGGACAGGGGTGTTCATGGCTACACCTTC
d_call: TRBD2; j_call: TRBJ2-5; v_call: TRBV9; clone_size: NA; cdr3_aa: CASSGVAGQETQYF; cdr3_nt: TGTGCCAGCAGCGGAGTAGCGGGGCAAGAGACCCAGTACTTC
d_call: NA; j_call: TRBJ2-1; v_call: TRBV28; clone_size: NA; cdr3_aa: CASSPLRPTEQFF; cdr3_nt: TGTGCCAGCAGCCCCTTGCGGCCTACCGAGCAGTTCTTC
d_call: TRBD2; j_call: TRBJ2-1; v_call: TRBV7-9; clone_size: NA; cdr3_aa: CASTSSRGSSYNEQFF; cdr3_nt: TGTGCCAGCACTTCTTCGCGGGGGAGCTCCTACAATGAGCAGTTCTTC
d_call: NA; j_call: TRBJ1-2; v_call: TRBV18; clone_size: once; cdr3_aa: CASSPRQGYYGYTF; cdr3_nt: TGTGCCAGCTCACCACGCCAGGGGTACTATGGCTACACCTTC
d_call: NA; j_call: TRBJ1-4; v_call: TRBV7-9; clone_size: NA; cdr3_aa: CASSLDRTLTTNEKLFF; cdr3_nt: TGTGCCAGCAGCTTAGACAGGACCCTCACGACTAATGAAAAACTGTTTTTT
d_call: NA; j_call: TRBJ2-6; v_call: TRBV4-3; clone_size: NA; cdr3_aa: CASSQGASNSGANVLTF; cdr3_nt: TGCGCCAGCAGCCAAGGGGCCAGCAACTCTGGGGCCAACGTCCTGACTTTC
d_call: TRBD2; j_call: TRBJ2-5; v_call: TRBV27; clone_size: few; cdr3_aa: CASSLYLAGVETQYF; cdr3_nt: TGTGCCAGCAGTTTATACCTAGCGGGAGTGGAGACCCAGTACTTC
d_call: NA; j_call: TRBJ1-6; v_call: TRBV11-2; clone_size: NA; cdr3_aa: CASRIFGGNNSPLHF; cdr3_nt: TGTGCCAGCAGGATTTTCGGGGGGAATAATTCACCCCTCCACTTT
d_call: NA; j_call: TRBJ2-6; v_call: TRBV4-3; clone_size: NA; cdr3_aa: CASSEATGSGANVLTF; cdr3_nt: TGCGCCAGCAGCGAGGCTACAGGGTCCGGGGCCAACGTCCTGACTTTC
d_call: TRBD1; j_call: TRBJ1-1; v_call: TRBV18; clone_size: NA; cdr3_aa: CASSPWTGGETEAFF; cdr3_nt: TGTGCCAGCTCACCCTGGACAGGGGGCGAAACTGAAGCTTTCTTT
d_call: TRBD2; j_call: TRBJ2-3; v_call: TRBV11-3; clone_size: NA; cdr3_aa: CASRTSGRSDTQYF; cdr3_nt: TGTGCCAGCAGGACTAGCGGGAGGTCAGATACGCAGTATTTT
d_call: TRBD1; j_call: TRBJ1-1; v_call: TRBV5-1; clone_size: NA; cdr3_aa: CASTSGGTGDTEAFF; cdr3_nt: TGCGCCAGCACCAGCGGGGGTACAGGGGACACTGAAGCTTTCTTT
d_call: TRBD1; j_call: TRBJ1-1; v_call: TRBV6-5; clone_size: NA; cdr3_aa: CASRPSGGEGTEAFF; cdr3_nt: TGTGCCAGCAGACCCTCAGGGGGCGAGGGCACTGAAGCTTTCTTT
d_call: TRBD2; j_call: TRBJ2-3; v_call: TRBV6-6; clone_size: NA; cdr3_aa: CASTLAGSTDTQYF; cdr3_nt: TGTGCCAGCACACTAGCGGGTAGCACAGATACGCAGTATTTT
d_call: NA; j_call: TRBJ2-5; v_call: TRBV9; clone_size: NA; cdr3_aa: CASSVGLASGETQYF; cdr3_nt: TGTGCCAGCAGCGTAGGCCTAGCGAGTGGGGAGACCCAGTACTTC
d_call: NA; j_call: TRBJ2-7; v_call: TRBV11-3; clone_size: NA; cdr3_aa: CASSLGQISYEQYF; cdr3_nt: TGTGCCAGCAGCTTAGGACAGATTTCCTACGAGCAGTACTTC
d_call: NA; j_call: TRBJ1-2; v_call: TRBV18; clone_size: NA; cdr3_aa: CASSSTGTDGYTF; cdr3_nt: TGTGCCAGCTCATCTACAGGAACTGATGGCTACACCTTC
d_call: NA; j_call: TRBJ2-3; v_call: TRBV2; clone_size: NA; cdr3_aa: CASSWVPGDDTQYF; cdr3_nt: TGTGCCAGCAGTTGGGTACCAGGCGATGATACGCAGTATTTT
d_call: TRBD2; j_call: TRBJ2-1; v_call: TRBV18; clone_size: NA; cdr3_aa: CASSDTGGGPFNEQFF; cdr3_nt: TGTGCCAGCTCAGATACTGGGGGAGGGCCGTTCAATGAGCAGTTCTTC
d_call: NA; j_call: TRBJ2-5; v_call: TRBV6-1; clone_size: NA; cdr3_aa: CASGAGGGQETQYF; cdr3_nt: TGTGCCAGCGGGGCAGGTGGGGGGCAAGAGACCCAGTACTTC
d_call: TRBD2; j_call: TRBJ2-6; v_call: TRBV19; clone_size: NA; cdr3_aa: CASSPLRWGRAGANVLTF; cdr3_nt: TGTGCCAGTAGCCCCCTGCGGTGGGGGAGGGCTGGGGCCAACGTCCTGACTTTC